This passage covers 14 T cell receptor beta chains from one sample sequenced in a study of T-cell reconstitution after alpha-beta-depleted transplantation in children. The TCRbeta library was prepared with unique molecular identifiers. One entry per CDR3 protein results from TCRdb running MiXCR on the PCR reads. This sample yields 400,000 to 500,000 distinct CDR3 sequences, of which approximately 10% are seen a single time; roughly 5% belongs to the top ten. The material was PBMCs from the stem cell graft donor, obtained from the stem cell graft. The receptors here all came from a human donor who donated a stem cell graft to a child with acute myeloid leukemia.

The chain couples TRBV5-1 to TRBJ2-1, with a weak D call TRBD2 (7 bases). Germline V gene sequence: CDR1 SGHRS, CDR2 YFSETQ. The V end was cut by 4 bases, the J end by 7 bases, with 18 bases between. The CDR3 length is 15 residues. The CDR3 here is CASSTGGGGKNEQFF. DNA for the CDR3: TGCGCCAGCAGCACTGGAGGGGGGGGGAAGAATGAGCAGTTCTTC.

V gene TRBV20-1 combines with J gene TRBJ1-2; tentative D call: TRBD1 (5 bases). Trimming cost V 0 bases and J 4 bases, with 12 bases left between them. Germline V gene sequence: CDR1 DFQATT, CDR2 SNEGSKA (reference sequence). The CDR3 has 14 residues. The CDR3 spells CSAREGEGGYGYTF. In DNA, the CDR3 is TGCAGTGCTAGAGAAGGGGAGGGCGGCTATGGCTACACCTTC.

The V and J genes are TRBV6-1 and TRBJ1-6; D is unclear. V was clipped by 6 bases and J by 11 bases, with 14 bases between them. CDR3 length: 13 residues. Germline V CDR1 and CDR2: MNHNS, SASEGT. The DNA for the CDR3 is TGTGCCAGCAGCTCCGGGCGGGTAACACCCCTCCACTTT. Translated: CASSSGRVTPLHF.

The V call is TRBV29-1, the J call TRBJ2-3, with 11 bases matching TRBD2. CDR3 size: 21 residues. V trimming: 3 bases; J trimming: 8 bases; junction bases outside the gene matches: 28. Germline V CDR1 and CDR2: SQVTM, ANQGSEA. The CDR3 is CSVEGGRQGGQTSGIAGTQYF. CDR3 sequence (DNA): TGCAGCGTTGAGGGAGGGAGACAGGGGGGACAGACTAGCGGGATTGCAGGTACGCAGTATTTT.

There are a few counts of this clonotype. The chain is built from TRBV19 and TRBJ1-1; D unclear. This CDR3 is built from 14 residues. From germline, CDR1 is LNHDA and CDR2 SQIVND (reference sequence). Trimming took off 3 bases at V and 7 bases at J, with 15 bases between the two ends. The CDR3 loop is CASSMSRGNGEAFF. CDR3 sequence (DNA): TGTGCCAGTAGTATGAGTCGGGGAAACGGTGAAGCTTTCTTT.

This clonotype was seen more than once but under ten times. The chain is built from TRBV20-1 and TRBJ2-5; the match to TRBD2 covers 10 bases. V lost 6 bases to trimming and J lost 0 bases; unmatched junction nucleotides: 16. This CDR3 region has 18 residues. The germline V gene encodes CDR1 DFQATT and CDR2 SNEGSKA (reference sequence). This CDR3 reads CSAVSPKGSGGYQETQYF. CDR3 DNA: TGCAGTGCCGTCTCCCCCAAAGGTAGCGGGGGGTACCAAGAGACCCAGTACTTC.

There are a few counts of this clonotype. The gene calls are TRBV6-5 and TRBJ2-7; 9 bases agree with TRBD1. There are 13 residues in the CDR3. CDR1 is MNHEY, CDR2 SVGAGI, per germline. J lost 3 bases, V lost 8 bases, and 5 bases had no gene match. CDR3 sequence: CASRGTGIYEQYF. The CDR3 nucleotides read TGTGCCAGCCGCGGGACAGGGATCTACGAGCAGTACTTC.

Many counts were recorded for this clonotype. The chain has TRBV7-2 and TRBJ2-1, with TRBD2 matching over 10 bases. The germline V gene has CDR1 SGHTA and CDR2 FQGNSA. V trimming: 7 bases; J trimming: 9 bases; junction bases outside the gene matches: 12. The CDR3 is 15 residues long. The CDR3 sequence: CASKAPVAGGGEQFF. Here the CDR3 DNA reads TGTGCCAGCAAAGCGCCAGTAGCGGGAGGTGGTGAGCAGTTCTTC. The full variable domain, with the rest looked up from reference TRBV7-2 and TRBJ2-1, is GAGVSQSPSNKVTEKGKDVELRCDPISGHTALYWYRQSLGQGLEFLIYFQGNSAPDKSGLPSDRFSAERTGGSVSTLTIQRTQQEDSAVYLCASKAPVAGGGEQFFGPGTRLTVL.

This rearrangement joins TRBV7-2 to TRBJ2-3; 8 nucleotides line up with TRBD1. Germline V CDR1 and CDR2: SGHTA, FQGNSA. This CDR3 has 14 residues. V was pared by 7 bases and J by 3 bases, with 6 bases of the junction left unmatched. In DNA form, the CDR3 reads TGTGCCAGCATGAGACAGGGGATGACAGATACGCAGTATTTT. Amino acids: CASMRQGMTDTQYF.

The chain joins TRBV6-6 to TRBJ1-1; no clear D gene. Trimming stripped 2 bases from V and 3 bases from J, with 7 bases between. The CDR3 consists of 13 residues. CDR1 and CDR2 from the germline V gene are MNHNY and SVGAGI (reference sequence). As DNA, the CDR3 is TGTGCCAGCAGTTACATGCGGCACACTGAAGCTTTCTTT. Translating it yields CASSYMRHTEAFF.

This sequence joins TRBV7-2 and TRBJ2-1; 13 bases match TRBD2. The CDR3 totals 15 residues. Unmatched junction bases numbered 10, after V lost 7 bases and J lost 10 bases. From germline, CDR1 is SGHTA and CDR2 FQGNSA. CDR3 nucleotide sequence: TGTGCCAGCACCAAAACTAGCGGGAGGGCCAGGGAGCAGTTCTTC. It translates to CASTKTSGRAREQFF.

This clonotype was seen only a few times. The chain carries TRBV5-1 and TRBJ1-3, with 7 bases that match TRBD1. Trimming at V came to 4 bases and at J to 0 bases, leaving 4 bases not matched to a gene. Germline CDR1 is SGHRS and CDR2 is YFSETQ. CDR3 length: 15 amino acids. The CDR3 is CASSAGQNSGNTIYF. DNA of the CDR3: TGCGCCAGCAGCGCGGGACAGAACTCTGGAAACACCATATATTTT.

This rearrangement joins TRBV7-8 to TRBJ2-3; possible D gene TRBD2, 6 bases. The V end was cut by 3 bases, the J end by 3 bases, with 10 bases between. Germline CDR1 SGHVS, CDR2 FQNEAQ. This CDR3 is 14 amino acids long. The CDR3 region is CASSFEAGTDTQYF. CDR3 in DNA: TGTGCCAGCAGCTTTGAGGCGGGGACAGATACGCAGTATTTT.

The CDR3 sequence is CASSQNPGTSGIELFF. The CDR3 DNA follows: TGTGCCAGCTCACAGAACCCCGGGACTAGCGGAATCGAGCTGTTTTTT. V is TRBV18 and J is TRBJ2-2; 11 bases agree with TRBD2. Per germline, CDR1 KGHSH and CDR2 LQKENI. The CDR3 has 16 amino acids. V shed 4 bases, J shed 11 bases, and the junction held 12 bases outside the gene matches.